The 9 T cell receptor beta chains below all came from one sample that was sequenced in a study of graft-versus-host responses after intestinal transplantation. Only in-frame clones appear in the TCRdb table, and some are missing; sequencing was by immunoSEQ multiplex PCR. The sample has 100,000 to 130,000 clones, roughly 86% seen once. Their cognate antigens are unknown. The sample consisted of unstimulated CD4+ T cells sorted from spleen or lymph node cells, taken before transplant. These receptors originate from a human donor who was the organ donor for an intestinal transplant.

The J gene is TRBJ2-3, the V gene TRBV6-6; D is undetermined. The CDR3 loop spans 15 amino acids. V lost 6 bases to trimming and J lost 1 base, with 14 bases between them. The germline gives CDR1 MNHNY, CDR2 SVGAGI (reference sequence). Written as DNA, the CDR3 is TGTGCCAGCAGCAATCCCGCCCAGGGCACAGATACGCAGTATTTT. It encodes CASSNPAQGTDTQYF.

As DNA, the CDR3 is TGTGCCAGCAGCCTAACTAGCGGACCATACAATGAGCAGTTCTTC. This gives the protein CASSLTSGPYNEQFF. V and J are TRBV11-3 and TRBJ2-1; 8 bases line up with TRBD2. The CDR3 loop spans 15 amino acids. Germline-derived CDR1 and CDR2 are SGHNT and YENEEA. V shed 5 bases and J 4 bases; nucleotides not matched to a gene: 7.

The CDR3: CASGGFGNQPQHF. In nucleotides, the CDR3 is TGTGCCAGCGGGGGCTTCGGCAATCAGCCCCAGCATTTT. The chain recombines TRBV6-5 with TRBJ1-5; the D gene is possibly TRBD1 (6 bases). The V end lost 8 bases, the J end lost 2 bases, and 10 bases lay between the germline ends. In germline, CDR1 is MNHEY, CDR2 SVGAGI. The CDR3 is made up of 13 amino acids.

The chain employs TRBV21-1 and TRBJ2-5; the table gives TRBD2 as D, unverified against the DNA. TRBV21-1 is a documented pseudogene. CDR3 length: 19 amino acids. CDR3 sequence (DNA): TGTGCCAGCAGCAAAGGAGAATCTAAGACGTCCCCTATGGAGGAGACCCAGTACTTC. Translating gives CASSKGESKTSPMEETQYF.

The chain uses TRBV5-1 and TRBJ2-7, with no clear D. From germline, CDR1 is SGHRS and CDR2 YFSETQ. V gave up 0 bases and J gave up 2 bases, with 15 bases separating them. The CDR3 is 16 amino acids. The CDR3 protein is CASSLELPGLTYEQYF. CDR3 DNA: TGCGCCAGCAGCTTGGAACTACCAGGTCTAACCTACGAGCAGTACTTC.

The chain has TRBV27 and TRBJ1-4; D call uncertain. CDR3 size: 13 residues. V shed 3 bases and J shed 7 bases, with 9 bases lying between them. CDR1 is MNHEY, CDR2 SMNVEV, per germline (reference sequence). In nucleotides, the CDR3 is TGTGCCAGCAGTTTTGGTTTTCCTGAAAAACTGTTTTTT. It is translated as CASSFGFPEKLFF.

J is TRBJ1-6 and V is TRBV27; 9 bases agree with TRBD1. The J segment lost 7 bases and the V segment lost 3 bases, leaving 4 bases of the junction unmatched. The CDR3 is 15 residues long. Germline V lookup: CDR1 MNHEY, CDR2 SMNVEV (reference sequence). The CDR3 sequence: CASSFRTGANSPLHF. The CDR3 DNA reads TGTGCCAGCAGTTTCCGGACAGGGGCAAATTCACCCCTCCACTTT.

In this sample, this clone turned up once. The chain employs TRBV7-6 and TRBJ2-2; 9 bases match TRBD2. This CDR3 spans 17 amino acids. Germline V CDR1 and CDR2: SGHVS, FNYEAQ. The V segment lost 6 bases and the J segment 1 base; nucleotides outside the gene matches: 9. The DNA of the CDR3 is TGTGCCAGCAGGCAAACCCCAGCGGGAGGGAACACCGGGGAGCTGTTTTTT. Translated, it gives CASRQTPAGGNTGELFF.

The J gene is TRBJ2-7, the V gene TRBV5-4, with TRBD1 matching 9 bases. J was trimmed by 3 bases and V by 7 bases; bases with no gene match: 11. The CDR3 length is 15 residues. CDR1 and CDR2 (germline): SGHNT, YYREEE (reference sequence). The CDR3 sequence is CASHSTGTGNYEQYF. CDR3 bases: TGTGCCAGCCACAGTACCGGGACAGGGAACTACGAGCAGTACTTC.